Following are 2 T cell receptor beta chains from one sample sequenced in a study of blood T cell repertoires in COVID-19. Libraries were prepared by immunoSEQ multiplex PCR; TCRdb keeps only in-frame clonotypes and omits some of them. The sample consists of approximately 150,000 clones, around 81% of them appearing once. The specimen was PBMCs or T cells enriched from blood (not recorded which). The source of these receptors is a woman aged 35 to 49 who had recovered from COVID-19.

The CDR3 here is CASSLLGGSYGYTF. The CDR3 region has the DNA TGTGCCAGCAGCTTACTTGGCGGCAGCTATGGCTACACCTTC. This chain uses TRBV7-8 with TRBJ1-2; D remains ambiguous. CDR1 is SGHVS and CDR2 is FQNEAQ in the germline V gene. The V end lost 2 bases, the J end lost 4 bases, and 11 bases lay between the germline ends. This CDR3 contains 14 residues.

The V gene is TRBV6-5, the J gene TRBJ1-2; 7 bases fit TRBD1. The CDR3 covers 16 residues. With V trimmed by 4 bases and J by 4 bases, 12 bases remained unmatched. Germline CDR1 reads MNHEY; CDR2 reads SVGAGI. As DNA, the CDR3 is TGTGCCAGCAGTTCAGACCGTAGACAGGGTAGCTATGGCTACACCTTC. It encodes CASSSDRRQGSYGYTF.